One sample yielded the 10 T cell receptor beta chains listed below, sequenced in a study of Tregs in tolerant kidney transplant recipients. The assay was immunoSEQ multiplex PCR, and TCRdb's table has in-frame clones only and misses some. The data hold around 63,000 clones, with 75% to 90% observed a single time. This material consisted of Tregs from blood, taken before the transplant. These receptors were taken from a human donor who received a combined kidney and bone marrow transplant.

This rearrangement joins TRBV5-1 to TRBJ2-2, with 10 bases that match TRBD1. Germline CDR1 reads SGHRS; CDR2 reads YFSETQ. The CDR3 loop spans 15 amino acids. V was pared by 5 bases and J by 4 bases, with 5 bases of the junction left unmatched. CDR3 nucleotide sequence: TGCGCCAGCAGTTCTGGACAGGGGGGCACCGGGGAGCTGTTTTTT. As protein: CASSSGQGGTGELFF.

The genes are TRBV29-1 and TRBJ1-5; 7 nucleotides agree with TRBD1. CDR3 size: 13 residues. With 4 bases clipped from V and 4 bases from J, the junction kept 4 bases outside the gene matches. Germline V gene sequence: CDR1 SQVTM, CDR2 ANQGSEA. CDR3 DNA: TGCAGCGTTGGGCAGGGGGGAAATCAGCCCCAGCATTTT. It specifies CSVGQGGNQPQHF.

The genes are TRBV5-1 and TRBJ2-3; weak D call: TRBD1 (5 bases). Germline V gene data show CDR1 as SGHRS and CDR2 as YFSETQ. The CDR3 consists of 14 residues. V was clipped by 4 bases and J by 0 bases, with 9 bases between them. The DNA of the CDR3 is TGCGCCAGCAGCCCCAGGGATAGCACAGATACGCAGTATTTT. Its protein is CASSPRDSTDTQYF.

The rearrangement joins TRBV7-9 to TRBJ2-2; TRBD1 might be the D (6 bases). Germline V gives CDR1 SEHNR, CDR2 FQNEAQ (reference sequence). This CDR3 has 16 residues. V lost 5 bases to trimming and J lost 0 bases, with 13 bases between them. The CDR3 DNA reads as TGTGCCAGCAGCCCTTTTGGGGGCGCGAACACCGGGGAGCTGTTTTTT. As protein: CASSPFGGANTGELFF.

Of note for this clone: At one boundary the junction diverges from the germline segment, which might be a read error. This chain links TRBV2 with TRBJ2-4, with a weak D call TRBD2 (5 bases). CDR3 length equals 14 residues. Germline assignment: CDR1 SNHLY and CDR2 FYNNEI. CDR3 loop: CASSDDLAKTIQYF. The CDR3 DNA reads as TGTGCCAGCAGTGACGACCTAGCCAAAACCATTCAGTACTTC.

This chain links TRBV10-2 with TRBJ2-5; D is unclear. Trimming pared 2 bases from V and 8 bases from J, leaving 15 bases between. The CDR3 runs 14 residues. The germline gives CDR1 WSHSY, CDR2 SAAADI. The DNA of the CDR3 is TGCGCCAGCAGTGAGACGATAGTCAAGAGAACCCAGTACTTC. This sequence encodes CASSETIVKRTQYF.

The V gene is TRBV5-1, the J gene TRBJ2-2, with TRBD1 identical over 7 bases. Germline V gene data show CDR1 as SGHRS and CDR2 as YFSETQ. There are 16 residues in the CDR3. V lost 3 bases to trimming and J lost 0 bases; unmatched junction nucleotides: 5. DNA for the CDR3: TGCGCCAGCAGCTCCCCAGGGACAGCGAACACCGGGGAGCTGTTTTTT. Its translation is CASSSPGTANTGELFF.

The V gene is TRBV29-1, the J gene TRBJ1-2; 7 bases agree with TRBD1. CDR1 SQVTM and CDR2 ANQGSEA come from the germline V gene. With V trimmed by 6 bases and J by 8 bases, 9 bases remained unmatched. This CDR3 contains 12 residues. CDR3: CSVVGTASGYTF. The CDR3 DNA is TGCAGCGTGGTTGGGACAGCTAGCGGCTACACCTTC.

Of note for this clone: Other nucleotide sequences in the sample specify the same CDR3. The chain is built from TRBV28 and TRBJ1-2, with a possible D match to TRBD1 (5 bases). Between the trimmed V and J ends, which lost 2 bases and 8 bases, there was a span of 15 bases. The CDR3 spans 14 residues. Germline V gives CDR1 MDHEN, CDR2 SYDVKM. The CDR3 here is CASSLLGAGRGYTF. The CDR3 region has the DNA TGTGCCAGCAGTTTACTCGGGGCAGGGCGGGGCTACACCTTC.

This chain uses TRBV6-1 with TRBJ2-3; no definite D call. V was shortened by 5 bases and J by 0 bases, with 15 bases between the two germline ends. Germline loops: CDR1 MNHNS, CDR2 SASEGT. The CDR3 spans 16 residues. Written as DNA, the CDR3 is TGTGCCAGCAGTAAAGGGCAGAAGATAAGCACAGATACGCAGTATTTT. Translated, it gives CASSKGQKISTDTQYF.